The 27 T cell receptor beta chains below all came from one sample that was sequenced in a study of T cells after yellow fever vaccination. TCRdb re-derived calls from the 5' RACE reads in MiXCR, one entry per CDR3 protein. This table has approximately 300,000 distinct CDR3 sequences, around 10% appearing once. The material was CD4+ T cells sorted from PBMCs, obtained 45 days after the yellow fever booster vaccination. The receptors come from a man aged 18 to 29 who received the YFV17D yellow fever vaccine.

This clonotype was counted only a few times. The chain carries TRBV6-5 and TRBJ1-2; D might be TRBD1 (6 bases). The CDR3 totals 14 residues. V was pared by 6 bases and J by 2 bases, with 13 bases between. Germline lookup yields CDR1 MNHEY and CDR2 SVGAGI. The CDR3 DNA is TGTGCCAGCAGAGAGACAGGACTCAACTATGGCTACACCTTC. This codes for CASRETGLNYGYTF.

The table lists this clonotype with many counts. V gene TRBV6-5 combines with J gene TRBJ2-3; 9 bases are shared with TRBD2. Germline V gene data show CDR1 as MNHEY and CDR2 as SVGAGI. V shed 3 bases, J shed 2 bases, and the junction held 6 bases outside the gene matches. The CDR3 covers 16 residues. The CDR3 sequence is CASSYWLAGPTDTQYF. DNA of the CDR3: TGTGCCAGCAGTTATTGGCTAGCGGGGCCCACAGATACGCAGTATTTT.

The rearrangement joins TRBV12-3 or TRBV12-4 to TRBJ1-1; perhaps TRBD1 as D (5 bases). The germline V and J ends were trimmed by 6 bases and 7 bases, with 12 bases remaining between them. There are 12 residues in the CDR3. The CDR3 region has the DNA TGTGCCAGCAGCCCTTGGCAGGGTGAAGCTTTCTTT. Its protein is CASSPWQGEAFF.

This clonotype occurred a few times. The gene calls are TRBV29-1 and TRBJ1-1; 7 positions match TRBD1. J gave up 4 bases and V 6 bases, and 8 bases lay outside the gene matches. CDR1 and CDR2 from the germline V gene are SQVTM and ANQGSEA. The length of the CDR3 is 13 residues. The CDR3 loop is CSVRQGWATEAFF. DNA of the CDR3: TGCAGCGTCAGACAGGGATGGGCCACTGAAGCTTTCTTT.

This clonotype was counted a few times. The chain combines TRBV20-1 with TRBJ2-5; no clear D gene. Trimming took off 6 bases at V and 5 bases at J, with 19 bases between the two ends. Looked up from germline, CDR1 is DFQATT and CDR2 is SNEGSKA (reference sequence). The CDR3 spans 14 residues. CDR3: CSASYYNFPETQYF. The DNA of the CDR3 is TGCAGTGCCAGCTACTACAACTTCCCGGAGACCCAGTACTTC.

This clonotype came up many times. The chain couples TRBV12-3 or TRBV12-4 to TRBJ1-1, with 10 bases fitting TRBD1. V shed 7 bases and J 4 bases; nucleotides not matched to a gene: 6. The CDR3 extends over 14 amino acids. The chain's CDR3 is CASTLGDRGTEAFF. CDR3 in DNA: TGTGCCAGCACTTTGGGGGACAGGGGCACTGAAGCTTTCTTT.

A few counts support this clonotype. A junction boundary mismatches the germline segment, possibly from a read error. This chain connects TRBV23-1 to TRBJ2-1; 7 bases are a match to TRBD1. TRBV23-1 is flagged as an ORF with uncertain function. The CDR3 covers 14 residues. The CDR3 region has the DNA TGCGCCAGCAGTCACCCGGGACAGTACAATGGGCAGTTCTTC. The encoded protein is CASSHPGQYNGQFF.

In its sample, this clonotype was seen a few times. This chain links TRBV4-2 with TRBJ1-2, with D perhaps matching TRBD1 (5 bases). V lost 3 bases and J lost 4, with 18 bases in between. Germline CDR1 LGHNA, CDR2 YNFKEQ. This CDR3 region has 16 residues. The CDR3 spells CASSHRSGGNIYGYTF. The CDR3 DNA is TGTGCCAGCAGCCATCGGTCCGGGGGAAACATCTATGGCTACACCTTC.

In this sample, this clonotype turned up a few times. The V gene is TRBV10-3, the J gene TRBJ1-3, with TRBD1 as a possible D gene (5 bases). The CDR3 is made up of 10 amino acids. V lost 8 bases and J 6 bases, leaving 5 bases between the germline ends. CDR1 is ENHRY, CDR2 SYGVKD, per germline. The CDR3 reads CAIGANTIYF. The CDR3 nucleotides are TGTGCCATCGGGGCAAACACCATATATTTT.

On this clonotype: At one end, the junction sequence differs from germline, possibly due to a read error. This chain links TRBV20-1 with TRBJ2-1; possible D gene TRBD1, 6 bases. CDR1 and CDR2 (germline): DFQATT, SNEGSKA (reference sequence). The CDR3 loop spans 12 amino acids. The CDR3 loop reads CRAIRGFDEQFF. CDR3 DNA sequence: TGCAGGGCTATCAGGGGTTTTGATGAGCAGTTCTTC.

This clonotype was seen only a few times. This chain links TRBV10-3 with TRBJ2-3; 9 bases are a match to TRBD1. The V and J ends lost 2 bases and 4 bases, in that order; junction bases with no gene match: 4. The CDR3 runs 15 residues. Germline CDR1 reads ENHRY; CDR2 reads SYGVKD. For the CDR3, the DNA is TGTGCCATCAGTGAGGGACAGGGGCGTGCAGATACGCAGTATTTT. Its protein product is CAISEGQGRADTQYF.

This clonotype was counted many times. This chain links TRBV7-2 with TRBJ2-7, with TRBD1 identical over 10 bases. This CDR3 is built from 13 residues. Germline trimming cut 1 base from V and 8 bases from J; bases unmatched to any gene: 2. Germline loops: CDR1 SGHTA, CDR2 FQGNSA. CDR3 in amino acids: CASSLGTGGKQYF. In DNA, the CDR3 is TGTGCCAGCAGCTTAGGGACAGGGGGTAAGCAGTACTTC.

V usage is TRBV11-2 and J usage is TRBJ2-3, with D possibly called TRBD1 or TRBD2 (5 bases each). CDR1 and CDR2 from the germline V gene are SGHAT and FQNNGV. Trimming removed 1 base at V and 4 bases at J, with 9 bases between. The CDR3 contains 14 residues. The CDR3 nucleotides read TGTGCCAGCAGCTTAGTTCGGGGCTCAGATACGCAGTATTTT. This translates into CASSLVRGSDTQYF.

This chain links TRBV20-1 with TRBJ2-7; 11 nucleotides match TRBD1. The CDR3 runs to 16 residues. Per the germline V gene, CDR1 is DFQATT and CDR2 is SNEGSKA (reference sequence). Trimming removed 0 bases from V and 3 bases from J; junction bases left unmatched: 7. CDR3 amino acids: CSARDPWGTGGYEQYF. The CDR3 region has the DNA TGCAGTGCTAGAGATCCTTGGGGGACAGGGGGCTACGAGCAGTACTTC.

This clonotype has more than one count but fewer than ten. CDR3 in amino acids: CASSLGTSGAFFQYV. DNA of the CDR3: TGCGCCAGCAGCCTAGGGACTAGCGGGGCATTTTTCCAGTACGTC. The chain joins TRBV5-1 to TRBJ2-7, with 13 bases lining up with TRBD2. V shed 4 bases and J 10 bases; nucleotides not matched to a gene: 11. Germline lookup yields CDR1 SGHRS and CDR2 YFSETQ. The CDR3 extends over 15 amino acids.

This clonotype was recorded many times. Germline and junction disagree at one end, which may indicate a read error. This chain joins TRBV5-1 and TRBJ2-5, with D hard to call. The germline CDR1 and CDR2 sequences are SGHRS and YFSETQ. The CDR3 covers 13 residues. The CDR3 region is CASSLVGQETQYF. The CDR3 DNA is TGTGCCAGCAGCTTGGTGGGGCAAGAGACCCAGTACTTC.

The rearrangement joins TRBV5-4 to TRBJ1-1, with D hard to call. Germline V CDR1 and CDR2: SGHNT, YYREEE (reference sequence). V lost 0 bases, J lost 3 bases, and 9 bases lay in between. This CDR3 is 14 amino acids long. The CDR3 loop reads CASSLEGADTEAFF. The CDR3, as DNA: TGTGCCAGCAGCTTGGAAGGAGCGGACACTGAAGCTTTCTTT.

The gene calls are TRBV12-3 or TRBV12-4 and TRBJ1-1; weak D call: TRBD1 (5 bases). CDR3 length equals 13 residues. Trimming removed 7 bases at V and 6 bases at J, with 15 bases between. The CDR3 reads CASKPQRQPEAFF. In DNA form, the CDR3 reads TGTGCCAGCAAGCCCCAGCGACAGCCTGAAGCTTTCTTT.

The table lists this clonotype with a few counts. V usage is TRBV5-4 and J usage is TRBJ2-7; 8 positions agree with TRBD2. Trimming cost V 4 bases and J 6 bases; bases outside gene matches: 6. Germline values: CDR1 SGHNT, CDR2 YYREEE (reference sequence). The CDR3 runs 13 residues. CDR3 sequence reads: CASSRTSLAEQYF. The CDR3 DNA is TGTGCCAGCAGCCGGACTAGCCTAGCCGAGCAGTACTTC.

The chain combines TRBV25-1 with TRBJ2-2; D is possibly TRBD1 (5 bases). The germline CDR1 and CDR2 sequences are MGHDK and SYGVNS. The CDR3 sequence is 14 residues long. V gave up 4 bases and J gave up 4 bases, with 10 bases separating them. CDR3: CASSVDMSTGELFF. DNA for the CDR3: TGTGCCAGCAGTGTGGACATGAGCACCGGGGAGCTGTTTTTT.

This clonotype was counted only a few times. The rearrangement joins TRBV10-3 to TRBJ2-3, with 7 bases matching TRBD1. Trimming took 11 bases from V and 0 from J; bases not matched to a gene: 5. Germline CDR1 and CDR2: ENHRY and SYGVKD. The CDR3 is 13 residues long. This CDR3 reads CAGRQGSTDTQYF. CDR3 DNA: TGTGCCGGCCGACAGGGAAGCACAGATACGCAGTATTTT.

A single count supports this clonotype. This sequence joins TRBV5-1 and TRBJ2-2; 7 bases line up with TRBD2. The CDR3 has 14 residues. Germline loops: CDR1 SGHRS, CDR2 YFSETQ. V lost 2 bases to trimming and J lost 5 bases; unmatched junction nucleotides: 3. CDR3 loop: CASSFLGGTGELFF. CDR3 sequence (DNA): TGCGCCAGCAGCTTCCTGGGGGGGACCGGGGAGCTGTTTTTT.

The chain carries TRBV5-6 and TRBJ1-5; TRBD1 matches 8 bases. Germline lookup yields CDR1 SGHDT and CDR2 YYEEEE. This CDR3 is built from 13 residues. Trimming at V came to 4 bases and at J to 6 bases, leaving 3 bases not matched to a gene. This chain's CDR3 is CASSPGGFQPQHF. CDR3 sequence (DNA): TGTGCCAGCAGCCCAGGGGGCTTTCAGCCCCAGCATTTT.

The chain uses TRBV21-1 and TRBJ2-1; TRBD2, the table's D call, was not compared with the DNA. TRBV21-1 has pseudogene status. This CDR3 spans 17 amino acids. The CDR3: CASSKGDSRDSYNEQFF. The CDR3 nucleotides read TGTGCCAGCAGCAAAGGGGACTCAAGAGACTCCTACAATGAGCAGTTCTTC.

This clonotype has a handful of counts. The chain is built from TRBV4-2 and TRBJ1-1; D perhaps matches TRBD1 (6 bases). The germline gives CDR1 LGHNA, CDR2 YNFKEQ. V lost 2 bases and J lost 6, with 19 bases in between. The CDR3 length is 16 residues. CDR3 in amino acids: CASSQQGDRLGSEAFF. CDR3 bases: TGTGCCAGCAGCCAACAAGGCGACAGGTTAGGTTCTGAAGCTTTCTTT.

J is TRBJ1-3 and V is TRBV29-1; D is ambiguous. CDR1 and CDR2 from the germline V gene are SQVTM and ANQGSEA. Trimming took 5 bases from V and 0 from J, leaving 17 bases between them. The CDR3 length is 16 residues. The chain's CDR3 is CSVHGPPWDSGNTIYF. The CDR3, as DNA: TGCAGCGTTCACGGTCCCCCATGGGACTCTGGAAACACCATATATTTT. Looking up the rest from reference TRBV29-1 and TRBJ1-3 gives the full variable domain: SAVISQKPSRDICQRGTSLTIQCQVDSQVTMMFWYRQQPGQSLTLIATANQGSEATYESGFVIDKFPISRPNLTFSTLTVSNMSPEDSSIYLCSVHGPPWDSGNTIYFGEGSWLTVV.

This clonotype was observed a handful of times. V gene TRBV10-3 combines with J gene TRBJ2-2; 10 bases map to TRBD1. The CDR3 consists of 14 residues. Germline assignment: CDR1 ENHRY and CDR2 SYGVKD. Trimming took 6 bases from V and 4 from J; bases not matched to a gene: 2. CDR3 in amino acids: CAISRTGGTGELFF. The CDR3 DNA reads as TGTGCCATCAGCAGGACAGGGGGCACCGGGGAGCTGTTTTTT.